These 26 T cell receptor beta chains originate from one sample sequenced in a study of T cells after yellow fever vaccination. TCRdb passed the 5' RACE reads through MiXCR, listing each CDR3 protein once. The sample shows nearly 70,000 distinct CDR3 sequences, approximately 7% of them seen only once. The sample in question was CD8+ T cells sorted from PBMCs, obtained approximately 40 days after the first yellow fever vaccination. The origin of the receptors is a man in his late teens or twenties who received the YFV17D yellow fever vaccine.

This chain links TRBV7-9 with TRBJ2-6, with D tentatively TRBD1 (6 bases). V dropped 5 bases and J dropped 2 bases, with 22 bases sitting between them. This CDR3 has 19 amino acids. The germline V gene encodes CDR1 SEHNR and CDR2 FQNEAQ (reference sequence). The CDR3 reads CASSLGTHAGVAGANVLTF. The CDR3 DNA sequence: TGTGCCAGCAGCCTTGGGACACACGCAGGAGTGGCTGGGGCCAACGTCCTGACTTTC.

In its sample, this clonotype was seen a few times. This chain links TRBV29-1 with TRBJ2-5, with TRBD1 as a possible D gene (6 bases). CDR1 is SQVTM, CDR2 ANQGSEA, per germline. V gave up 5 bases and J gave up 3 bases, with 16 bases separating them. The CDR3 has 14 amino acids. The CDR3 sequence: CSVIGLGAEETQYF. The DNA for the CDR3 is TGCAGCGTTATTGGCCTGGGGGCTGAAGAGACCCAGTACTTC.

As for this clonotype: A much more abundant neighbour one base away suggests this may be a read error. The CDR3 DNA is TGTGCCAGCAGTTCATCGGACAGGAGTAACTGGGAGCTGTTTTTT. As protein: CASSSSDRSNWELFF. The genes are TRBV12-3 or TRBV12-4 and TRBJ2-2, with 7 positions matching TRBD1. This CDR3 is 15 amino acids long. V dropped 4 bases and J dropped 9; count of bases not matched to a gene: 11.

This clonotype was observed at least ten times. The chain uses TRBV2 and TRBJ2-1; D gene ambiguous. The V end was cut by 11 bases, the J end by 9 bases, with 11 bases between. Germline V gene lookup returns CDR1 SNHLY and CDR2 FYNNEI. The CDR3 consists of 10 residues. This CDR3 is CAHGRPEQFF. CDR3 DNA sequence: TGTGCCCATGGTAGACCTGAGCAGTTCTTC.

The sample holds a few counts of this clonotype. The V gene is TRBV5-1, the J gene TRBJ2-1, with D hard to call. Trimming cost V 1 base and J 6 bases, with 8 bases left between them. Per the germline V gene, CDR1 is SGHRS and CDR2 is YFSETQ. The CDR3 contains 13 residues. The CDR3 DNA follows: TGCGCCAGCAGCTTGCGAAGGGTCAATGAGCAGTTCTTC. This codes for CASSLRRVNEQFF.

This clonotype was recorded at least ten times. The chain has TRBV4-3 and TRBJ2-3, with TRBD2 identical over 8 bases. CDR3 size: 16 residues. Trimming removed 0 bases from V and 3 bases from J; junction bases left unmatched: 5. CDR1 is LGHNA, CDR2 YSLEER, per germline. The CDR3 loop is CASSQDLGLGTDTQYF. Here the CDR3 DNA reads TGCGCCAGCAGCCAAGATCTGGGACTAGGAACAGATACGCAGTATTTT.

This clonotype came up a few times. The chain couples TRBV11-2 to TRBJ2-3, with 7 bases lining up with TRBD2. The CDR3 is made up of 17 amino acids. Germline loops: CDR1 SGHAT, CDR2 FQNNGV. V was pared by 1 base and J by 3 bases, with 10 bases of the junction left unmatched. DNA of the CDR3: TGTGCCAGCAGCTTAGTGTCTCTAGCGGCAATAACAGATACGCAGTATTTT. Translating gives CASSLVSLAAITDTQYF.

Many counts were recorded for this clonotype. The chain is built from TRBV24-1 and TRBJ2-1; a possible D gene is TRBD1 (5 bases). Trimming cost V 10 bases and J 3 bases, with 12 bases left between them. There are 13 residues in the CDR3. Germline CDR1 is KGHDR and CDR2 is SFDVKD. CDR3 protein: CATGQDDYNEQFF. The CDR3 nucleotides are TGTGCCACGGGGCAGGACGACTACAATGAGCAGTTCTTC.

This clonotype occurred many times. V gene TRBV20-1 combines with J gene TRBJ2-3; no firm D call. Trimming stripped 7 bases from V and 10 bases from J, with 15 bases between. The CDR3 has 11 residues. Per germline, CDR1 DFQATT and CDR2 SNEGSKA (reference sequence). The DNA for the CDR3 is TGCAGTGGGAAGCTAGAGTTTGCGCAGTATTTT. This gives the protein CSGKLEFAQYF.

This clonotype was counted ten times or more. J is TRBJ1-2 and V is TRBV24-1; no definite D call. Germline V gives CDR1 KGHDR, CDR2 SFDVKD. The CDR3 has 13 residues. Trimming cost V 0 bases and J 8 bases, with 9 bases left between them. CDR3 region: CATSDLLGNGYTF. The CDR3 DNA reads as TGTGCCACCAGTGATTTGTTGGGGAACGGCTACACCTTC.

Many counts were recorded for this clonotype. This chain joins TRBV15 and TRBJ2-2; unclear D gene. CDR1 LNHNV and CDR2 YYDKDF come from the germline V gene (reference sequence). The V end was cut by 0 bases, the J end by 2 bases, with 1 base between. This CDR3 is 13 amino acids long. CDR3 nucleotides: TGTGCCACCAGCAGAGAAAACACCGGGGAGCTGTTTTTT. Its protein is CATSRENTGELFF.

The V call is TRBV5-1, the J call TRBJ2-7; D remains unclear. From germline, CDR1 is SGHRS and CDR2 YFSETQ. The CDR3 loop spans 10 amino acids. V was shortened by 5 bases and J by 4 bases, with 4 bases between the two germline ends. The CDR3 DNA sequence: TGCGCCAGCAGGAGGTACGAGCAGTACTTC. It codes for CASRRYEQYF.

This clonotype was observed many times. This chain links TRBV7-9 with TRBJ2-7; TRBD1 or TRBD2 may be the D gene (5 bases each). Germline lookup yields CDR1 SEHNR and CDR2 FQNEAQ (reference sequence). The V gene lost 7 bases and the J gene lost 7 bases, with 20 bases spanning the gap. CDR3 length: 14 amino acids. DNA for the CDR3: TGTGCCAGCACTCCCCCGGTGGGGACGAAAGAGCAGTACGTC. This encodes CASTPPVGTKEQYV.

The chain recombines TRBV12-3 or TRBV12-4 with TRBJ2-7; 7 bases are a match to TRBD1. This CDR3 has 13 amino acids. Unmatched junction bases numbered 4, after V lost 6 bases and J lost 2 bases. The CDR3 nucleotides read TGTGCCAGCAGCGCCGACAGGGCCTACGAGCAGTACTTC. Protein: CASSADRAYEQYF.

For this clonotype: A read error may be the cause here, since a much bigger clone is one base away. The chain couples TRBV27 to TRBJ2-1; D remains ambiguous. CDR1 and CDR2 from the germline V gene are MNHEY and SMNVEV (reference sequence). CDR3 size: 12 residues. CDR3 sequence: CAGSFKNNEQFF. For the CDR3, the DNA is TGTGCCGGCAGTTTCAAGAACAATGAGCAGTTCTTC.

This clonotype was detected many times. The chain couples TRBV7-8 to TRBJ2-7; D is unclear. The CDR3 spans 11 residues. V shed 5 bases and J shed 3 bases, with 5 bases lying between them. Per the germline V gene, CDR1 is SGHVS and CDR2 is FQNEAQ. The CDR3 sequence: CASSPDYEQYV. The CDR3, as DNA: TGTGCCAGCAGCCCTGACTACGAGCAGTACGTC.

Only a few counts were recorded for this clonotype. The chain has TRBV12-3 or TRBV12-4 and TRBJ2-7; 9 bases agree with TRBD1. The CDR3 consists of 13 residues. Trimming removed 8 bases from V and 5 bases from J; junction bases left unmatched: 7. The CDR3 sequence: CASVGQGLDEQYF. CDR3 coding DNA: TGTGCCAGCGTGGGACAGGGTCTCGACGAGCAGTACTTC.

The chain couples TRBV5-1 to TRBJ2-3, with D uncertain. This CDR3 has 13 residues. CDR1 is SGHRS and CDR2 is YFSETQ in the germline V gene. V dropped 3 bases and J dropped 4 bases, with 9 bases sitting between them. The CDR3 reads CASSSRGPDTQYF. The CDR3 DNA sequence: TGCGCCAGCAGCTCGCGTGGTCCAGATACGCAGTATTTT.

In its sample, this clonotype was seen many times. The V call is TRBV28, the J call TRBJ2-7, with D uncertain. V was cut by 1 base and J by 0 bases, with 4 bases left in between. CDR3 length: 13 residues. The germline V gene encodes CDR1 MDHEN and CDR2 SYDVKM. The CDR3 nucleotides are TGTGCCAGCAGTTTATCGAGCTCCTACGAGCAGTACGTC. This codes for CASSLSSSYEQYV.

This clonotype is categorized as medium-sized. Compared with germline, one end of the junction differs, possibly owing to a read error. V usage is TRBV4-3 and J usage is TRBJ2-1, with D maybe TRBD2 (7 bases). Germline V gene data show CDR1 as LGHNA and CDR2 as YSLEER. This CDR3 is built from 16 residues. CDR3 residues: CASSQDRGGVYNEQFF. The CDR3 DNA is TGTGCCAGCAGCCAAGATAGGGGGGGGGTCTACAATGAGCAGTTCTTC.

This chain joins TRBV4-3 and TRBJ1-5; the D gene is possibly TRBD1 (5 bases). V was pared by 4 bases and J by 0 bases, with 10 bases between. This CDR3 comprises 15 residues. Germline V gene lookup returns CDR1 LGHNA and CDR2 YSLEER. DNA of the CDR3: TGCGCCAGCAGCCCGGGACTTCATAGCAATCAGCCCCAGCATTTT. It is translated as CASSPGLHSNQPQHF.

This clonotype was seen many times. CDR3 bases: TGCAGCGTTGTACTCCCGGGACAGGGCCCCATGAACACTGAAGCTTTCTTT. Translated, it gives CSVVLPGQGPMNTEAFF. The chain carries TRBV29-1 and TRBJ1-1; 9 bases match TRBD1. J gave up 0 bases and V 4 bases, and 12 bases lay outside the gene matches. CDR1 and CDR2 (germline): SQVTM, ANQGSEA. This CDR3 has 17 amino acids.

There are many counts of this clonotype. This rearrangement joins TRBV14 to TRBJ2-4; no clear D. This CDR3 has 14 amino acids. Germline V gene sequence: CDR1 SGHDN, CDR2 FVKESK. V lost 4 bases to trimming and J lost 6 bases, with 13 bases between them. The CDR3 DNA reads TGTGCCAGCAGCCCACTCAACCTGATAAACATTCAGTACTTC. Amino acid sequence: CASSPLNLINIQYF.

This clonotype was picked up a small number of times. The chain carries TRBV25-1 and TRBJ2-1; D gene ambiguous. Trimming pared 9 bases from V and 7 bases from J, leaving 10 bases between. This CDR3 contains 11 residues. CDR1 is MGHDK and CDR2 is SYGVNS in the germline V gene. CDR3 protein: CASSTENEQFF. CDR3 bases: TGTGCCAGTTCCACAGAGAATGAGCAGTTCTTC.

The rearrangement joins TRBV19 to TRBJ2-7, with 8 bases aligning to TRBD1. The germline gives CDR1 LNHDA, CDR2 SQIVND (reference sequence). CDR3 length: 13 residues. V dropped 4 bases and J dropped 4; count of bases not matched to a gene: 3. CDR3 DNA sequence: TGTGCCAGTAGTACCCGACAGGGGTACGAGCAGTACGTC. Amino acid sequence: CASSTRQGYEQYV.

V usage is TRBV7-2 and J usage is TRBJ2-2; TRBD2 aligns across 8 bases. J gave up 0 bases and V 1 base, and 10 bases lay outside the gene matches. Germline assignment: CDR1 SGHTA and CDR2 FQGNSA. The CDR3 is 19 residues long. DNA for the CDR3: TGTGCCAGCAGCTTAGGGCGGGGGGCGAATACTGCGAACACCGGGGAGCTGTTTTTT. Residues: CASSLGRGANTANTGELFF.